The 13 T cell receptor beta chains listed next were all sequenced from one sample in a study of cytomegalovirus exposure and HLA in healthy donors. Use of 60 Vbeta and 13 Jbeta primers characterized the PCR. TCRdb's table, derived via immunoSEQ multiplex PCR, lists solely in-frame clones and lacks some. The sample carries about 160,000 clones, roughly four fifths recorded once. Specimen: PBMCs. These receptors were obtained from a man between 50 and 59 years old in good health and CMV-seropositive.

The chain has TRBV7-3 and TRBJ2-1, with 8 bases that match TRBD2. Looked up from germline, CDR1 is SGHTA and CDR2 is FQGTGA. The ends lost 5 bases at V and 3 bases at J; junction bases unmatched: 9. The CDR3 has 16 amino acids. The CDR3 coding sequence is TGTGCCAGCAGCAAACTCGGGACTAGGAGCTACAATGAGCAGTTCTTC. This translates into CASSKLGTRSYNEQFF.

V is TRBV29-1 and J is TRBJ1-2; a possible D gene is TRBD1 (5 bases). Trimming cost V 6 bases and J 2 bases, with 7 bases left between them. Germline CDR1 SQVTM, CDR2 ANQGSEA. The CDR3 contains 11 residues. CDR3 protein: CSVQENYGYTF. The CDR3 nucleotides read TGCAGCGTACAGGAGAACTATGGCTACACCTTC.

This chain joins TRBV7-6 and TRBJ2-7; 8 bases are shared with TRBD2. V shed 5 bases and J 7 bases; nucleotides not matched to a gene: 7. Germline assignment: CDR1 SGHVS and CDR2 FNYEAQ. The CDR3 length is 13 residues. In nucleotides, the CDR3 is TGTGCCAGCAGCCTGGACGGGGGGGAAGAGCAGTACTTC. Its translation is CASSLDGGEEQYF.

The V call is TRBV29-1, the J call TRBJ2-5; the match to TRBD1 covers 9 bases. The germline gives CDR1 SQVTM, CDR2 ANQGSEA. Germline trimming cut 6 bases from V and 5 bases from J; bases unmatched to any gene: 16. This CDR3 has 16 amino acids. The CDR3 DNA reads TGCAGCGTCGTTCCTCGGGACAGGGTCCGGTTCGAGACCCAGTACTTC. Amino acids: CSVVPRDRVRFETQYF.

The chain carries TRBV11-3 and TRBJ2-3; TRBD2 matches at 11 bases. Germline loops: CDR1 SGHNT, CDR2 YENEEA. V lost 5 bases, J lost 4 bases, and 11 bases stayed unmatched. The CDR3 is 17 residues long. The chain's CDR3 is CASSIGTSGAGSDTQYF. The CDR3 DNA sequence: TGTGCCAGCAGCATCGGGACTAGCGGTGCGGGGTCAGATACGCAGTATTTT.

The rearrangement links TRBV5-4 to TRBJ1-2; D remains unclear. V lost 4 bases to trimming and J lost 8 bases, with 9 bases between them. Germline CDR1 is SGHNT and CDR2 is YYREEE (reference sequence). There are 11 residues in the CDR3. CDR3 sequence reads: CASSRGGGYTF. CDR3 DNA sequence: TGTGCCAGCAGCCGCGGCGGGGGCTACACCTTC.

The rearrangement links TRBV27 to TRBJ1-1; TRBD1 matches at 7 bases. There are 13 residues in the CDR3. Germline V lookup: CDR1 MNHEY, CDR2 SMNVEV (reference sequence). V lost 0 bases to trimming and J lost 11 bases; unmatched junction nucleotides: 6. The CDR3 loop reads CASSLSEGARAFF. For the CDR3, the DNA is TGTGCCAGCAGTTTATCAGAGGGGGCGAGGGCTTTCTTT.

The V gene is TRBV28, the J gene TRBJ1-4; tentatively, D is TRBD1 (5 bases). Trimming pared 4 bases from V and 4 bases from J, leaving 13 bases between. CDR3 length: 15 residues. Germline loops: CDR1 MDHEN, CDR2 SYDVKM. The CDR3 sequence: CASSSRQLFNEKLFF. Written as DNA, the CDR3 is TGTGCCAGCAGTTCCAGACAGCTTTTTAATGAAAAACTGTTTTTT.

The chain combines TRBV5-1 with TRBJ2-7, with a weak D call TRBD1 (5 bases). Trimming took 0 bases from V and 6 from J, leaving 13 bases between them. CDR3 length equals 14 residues. Germline assignment: CDR1 SGHRS and CDR2 YFSETQ. CDR3 coding DNA: TGCGCCAGCAGCTTGGAGGCAGGGTTGGTCGAGCAGTACTTC. Protein product: CASSLEAGLVEQYF. Variable domain in full (rest from reference TRBV5-1 and TRBJ2-7): KAGVTQTPRYLIKTRGQQVTLSCSPISGHRSVSWYQQTPGQGLQFLFEYFSETQRNKGNFPGRFSGRQFSNSRSEMNVSTLELGDSALYLCASSLEAGLVEQYFGPGTRLTVT.

Comment on this clone: One junction end disagrees with the germline gene, perhaps due to a read error. The V and J genes are TRBV7-7 and TRBJ2-5; no clear D gene. Per germline, CDR1 SSHAT and CDR2 FNYEAQ (reference sequence). The CDR3 consists of 13 residues. The CDR3 bases are TGTGCTAGCAGCTTAGGGCCAAAAGAGACCCAGTACTTC. It is translated as CASSLGPKETQYF.

The chain carries TRBV16 and TRBJ2-7, with D possibly matching TRBD1 (5 bases). This CDR3 is 14 amino acids long. V lost 3 bases and J 2 bases, leaving 11 bases between the germline ends. Germline V gene sequence: CDR1 KGHSY, CDR2 FQNENV. CDR3 protein: CASSQAQVPYEQYF. The CDR3 region has the DNA TGTGCCAGCAGCCAGGCACAGGTACCCTACGAGCAGTACTTC.

This chain uses TRBV6-5 with TRBJ2-3; 7 nucleotides line up with TRBD1. Germline V gives CDR1 MNHEY, CDR2 SVGAGI. The CDR3 length is 15 residues. V dropped 6 bases and J dropped 3; count of bases not matched to a gene: 9. CDR3: CASSLRQGSTDTQYF. DNA for the CDR3: TGTGCCAGCAGCTTACGACAGGGCAGTACAGATACGCAGTATTTT.

With respect to this clone: An end of the junction does not agree with germline; a read error may underlie this. V usage is TRBV15 and J usage is TRBJ1-5, with a weak D call TRBD1 (6 bases). Germline-derived CDR1 and CDR2 are LNHNV and YYDKDF (reference sequence). The CDR3 consists of 17 residues. The CDR3 DNA reads as TGTGCCACCAGCAGAATTAAAAACAGGGTGGGCAATCGGCCCCAGCATTTT. Translating it yields CATSRIKNRVGNRPQHF.